This TCR beta chain was observed in a study of cytomegalovirus exposure and HLA in healthy donors. Study-wide findings and caveats: When presence/absence was analysed, sequencing depth was taken to be roughly uniform across donors. The records held CMV serostatus as the only immune exposure information.

V lost 2 bases to trimming and J lost 5 bases; unmatched junction nucleotides: 6. Germline assignment: CDR1 LNHNV and CDR2 YYDKDF (reference sequence). This CDR3 has 16 amino acids. This clone was recorded a few times. Its target is not known. The study ran its PCR with 60 Vbeta and 13 Jbeta primers. Assay used: immunoSEQ multiplex PCR; TCRdb lists only in-frame clones, some missing. This sample has about 170,000 clones, with around 79% found just once. The rearrangement joins TRBV15 to TRBJ2-2, with TRBD1 matching over 9 bases. This TCR was sampled from a woman between 50 and 59 years old in good health and CMV-seropositive. The sequenced sample consisted of PBMCs. The CDR3 nucleotides are TGTGCCACCAGCAGATCCGGGACAGGGCCTACCGGGGAGCTGTTTTTT. This sequence encodes CATSRSGTGPTGELFF.